The sequence of this TCR beta chain was determined in a study of blood T cell repertoires in COVID-19. Whole-study context: From the United States, Italy and Spain came samples of acute and convalescent COVID-19. Sample material is recorded as cDNA or gDNA derived from T cells, B-cell-depleted T cells, or PBMCs.

Source study methods: Amplification from reference gene primers served as the basis for estimated nucleated cell counts. Libraries were prepared by immunoSEQ multiplex PCR; TCRdb keeps only in-frame clonotypes and omits some of them. That table is the source of V, J and clone size, and D and trimming were worked out from the DNA. Found here are about 250,000 clones, 84% of them singletons; the top ten hold about 1.6%. The V gene's germline CDR1 is SEHNR and CDR2 FQNEAQ (reference sequence). The CDR3 consists of 16 residues. V lost 1 base and J lost 6, with 18 bases in between. V is TRBV7-9 and J is TRBJ2-5; weak D call: TRBD2 (6 bases). The sequence was obtained from a woman in her forties who had recovered from COVID-19. What was sequenced was peripheral blood. CDR3 residues: CASSLGGLSGRKTQYF. The CDR3 DNA sequence: TGTGCCAGCAGCTTAGGAGGGTTGTCAGGGAGGAAGACCCAGTACTTC. The entire variable domain, with the rest obtained from reference TRBV7-9 and TRBJ2-5, is as follows: DTGVSQNPRHKITKRGQNVTFRCDPISEHNRLYWYRQTLGQGPEFLTYFQNEAQLEKSRLLSDRFSAERPKGSFSTLEIQRTEQGDSAMYLCASSLGGLSGRKTQYFGPGTRLLVL.